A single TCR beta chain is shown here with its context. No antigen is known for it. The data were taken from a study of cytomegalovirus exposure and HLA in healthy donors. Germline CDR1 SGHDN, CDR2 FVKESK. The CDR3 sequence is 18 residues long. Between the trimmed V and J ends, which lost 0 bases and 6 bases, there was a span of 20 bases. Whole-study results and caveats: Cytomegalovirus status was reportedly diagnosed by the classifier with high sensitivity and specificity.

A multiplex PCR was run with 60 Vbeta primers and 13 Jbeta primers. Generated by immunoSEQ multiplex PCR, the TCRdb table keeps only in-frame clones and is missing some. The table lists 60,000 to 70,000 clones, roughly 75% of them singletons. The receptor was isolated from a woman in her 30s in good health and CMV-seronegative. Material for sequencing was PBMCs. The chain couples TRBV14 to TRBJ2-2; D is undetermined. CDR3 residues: CASSQDGIGFPVSGELFF. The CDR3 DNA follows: TGTGCCAGCAGCCAAGACGGTATCGGGTTTCCTGTCTCCGGGGAGCTGTTTTTT.